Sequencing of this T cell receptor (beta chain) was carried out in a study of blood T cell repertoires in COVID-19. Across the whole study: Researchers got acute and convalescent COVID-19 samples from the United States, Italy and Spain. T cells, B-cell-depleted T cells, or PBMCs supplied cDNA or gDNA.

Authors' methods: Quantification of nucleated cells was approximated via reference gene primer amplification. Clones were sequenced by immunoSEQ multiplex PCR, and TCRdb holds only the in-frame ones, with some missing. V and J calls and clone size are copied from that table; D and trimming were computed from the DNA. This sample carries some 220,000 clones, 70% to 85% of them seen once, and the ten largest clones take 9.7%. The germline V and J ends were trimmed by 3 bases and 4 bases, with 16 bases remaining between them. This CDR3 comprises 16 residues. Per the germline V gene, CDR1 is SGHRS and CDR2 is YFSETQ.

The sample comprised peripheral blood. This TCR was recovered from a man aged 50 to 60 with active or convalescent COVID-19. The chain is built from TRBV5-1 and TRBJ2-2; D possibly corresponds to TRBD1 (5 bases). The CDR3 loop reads CASSSEVGATTGELFF. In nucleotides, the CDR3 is TGCGCCAGCAGCTCAGAGGTAGGGGCGACCACCGGGGAGCTGTTTTTT.